The 16 T cell receptor beta chains in this list originate from one sample, sequenced in a study of long-term antiretroviral therapy in people with HIV. Assay version v3.0 of immunoSEQ was used, and it was run at survey level. Sequencing used immunoSEQ multiplex PCR; TCRdb keeps in-frame clones, though not all of them. The data hold more than 20,000 clones, with approximately 84% observed a single time. Material: unsorted PBMCs, obtained 0.5 years after starting antiretroviral therapy. Receptor source: a man aged 18 to 29 with HIV.

The count of this clone is one. The CDR3 nucleotides read TGTGCCAGCTTTTCACAGGGGGTTACTGAAGCTTTCTTT. Translating it yields CASFSQGVTEAFF. The V gene is TRBV18, the J gene TRBJ1-1; 8 bases are a match to TRBD1. The CDR3 extends over 13 amino acids. V was pared by 7 bases and J by 5 bases, with 6 bases of the junction left unmatched. The V gene's germline CDR1 is KGHSH and CDR2 LQKENI. Based on the CDR3 plus reference TRBV18 and TRBJ1-1, the full variable domain is NAGVMQNPRHLVRRRGQEARLRCSPMKGHSHVYWYRQLPEEGLKFMVYLQKENIIDESGMPKERFSAEFPKEGPSILRIQQVVRGDSAAYFCASFSQGVTEAFFGQGTRLTVV.

The rearrangement joins TRBV4-2 to TRBJ2-7, with 14 bases lining up with TRBD2. CDR3 length equals 20 residues. Trimming removed 5 bases from V and 3 bases from J; junction bases left unmatched: 18. Germline lookup yields CDR1 LGHNA and CDR2 YNFKEQ. The CDR3 sequence is CASSGQGTSGRERGSYEQYF. The DNA for the CDR3 is TGTGCCAGCAGCGGACAGGGGACTAGCGGGAGAGAGAGAGGGAGCTACGAGCAGTACTTC.

The chain uses TRBV4-3 and TRBJ2-5, with 10 bases lining up with TRBD2. Germline trimming cut 1 base from V and 5 bases from J; bases unmatched to any gene: 7. The CDR3 consists of 16 residues. The V gene's germline CDR1 is LGHNA and CDR2 YSLEER. The CDR3 is CASSQGSGGADETQYF. For the CDR3, the DNA is TGCGCCAGCAGCCAAGGAAGCGGGGGGGCCGATGAGACCCAGTACTTC.

The chain links TRBV10-3 to TRBJ2-7; D uncertain. Trimming left V 10 bases short and J 2 bases short, with 6 bases between. The CDR3 spans 10 residues. Looked up from germline, CDR1 is ENHRY and CDR2 is SYGVKD. Here the CDR3 DNA reads TGTGCCAGTGGAACCTACGAGCAGTACTTC. This gives the protein CASGTYEQYF.

V and J are TRBV27 and TRBJ2-1; 7 bases map to TRBD2. Germline lookup yields CDR1 MNHEY and CDR2 SMNVEV (reference sequence). The CDR3 runs 14 residues. V shed 4 bases and J 7 bases; nucleotides not matched to a gene: 7. CDR3 in amino acids: CASSSGGRLNEQFF. CDR3 sequence (DNA): TGTGCCAGCAGTTCGGGAGGTCGCCTGAATGAGCAGTTCTTC.

V gene TRBV2 combines with J gene TRBJ1-4; TRBD1 matches 8 bases. After removal of 6 bases from V and 4 bases from J, the junction contained 10 bases not matched to a gene. The CDR3 length is 16 residues. Germline CDR1 and CDR2: SNHLY and FYNNEI. The CDR3, as DNA: TGTGCCAGCAGCCCTGACAGGGGTCCGGGTAATGAAAAACTGTTTTTT. Residues: CASSPDRGPGNEKLFF.

This chain links TRBV9 with TRBJ1-1; possible D gene TRBD1, 5 bases. The CDR3 loop spans 14 amino acids. Looked up from germline, CDR1 is SGDLS and CDR2 is YYNGEE. Trimming stripped 4 bases from V and 3 bases from J, with 13 bases between. CDR3 DNA sequence: TGTGCCAGCAGCTCCGACAGCAGCTACACTGAAGCTTTCTTT. This gives the protein CASSSDSSYTEAFF.

V and J are TRBV10-3 and TRBJ2-3; D is uncertain. Germline-derived CDR1 and CDR2 are ENHRY and SYGVKD. V lost 4 bases to trimming and J lost 4 bases, with 12 bases between them. This CDR3 is built from 14 residues. The DNA for the CDR3 is TGTGCCATCAGTGGGGTTGGGTCAGCAGATACGCAGTATTTT. Protein product: CAISGVGSADTQYF.

V is TRBV7-3 and J is TRBJ2-3, with 8 bases lining up with TRBD2. The CDR3 has 15 residues. Germline CDR1 reads SGHTA; CDR2 reads FQGTGA. J lost 3 bases, V lost 2 bases, and 4 bases had no gene match. The DNA of the CDR3 is TGTGCCAGCAGCTTAGGGGTAGCGGGGACAGATACGCAGTATTTT. Encoded protein: CASSLGVAGTDTQYF.

This clone showed up just once. The chain links TRBV4-1 to TRBJ1-5; D is undetermined. The CDR3 consists of 17 residues. Germline CDR1 reads MGHRA; CDR2 reads YSYEKL. V was clipped by 4 bases and J by 2 bases, with 18 bases between them. Written as DNA, the CDR3 is TGCGCCAGCAGCCTTTATTACACCCTAGAGGGCAATCAGCCCCAGCATTTT. Translating gives CASSLYYTLEGNQPQHF.

CDR3: CASSRGPNEQFF. DNA of the CDR3: TGTGCCAGCAGCAGGGGGCCCAATGAGCAGTTCTTC. This chain uses TRBV25-1 with TRBJ2-1; 8 nucleotides line up with TRBD1. This CDR3 is built from 12 residues. V lost 6 bases to trimming and J lost 6 bases; unmatched junction nucleotides: 1. Per the germline V gene, CDR1 is MGHDK and CDR2 is SYGVNS. Supplemented by reference TRBV25-1 and TRBJ2-1, the full variable domain reads EADIYQTPRYLVIGTGKKITLECSQTMGHDKMYWYQQDPGMELHLIHYSYGVNSTEKGDLSSESTVSRIRTEHFPLTLESARPSHTSQYLCASSRGPNEQFFGPGTRLTVL.

The rearrangement links TRBV27 to TRBJ2-7; perhaps TRBD1 as D (6 bases). This CDR3 spans 15 amino acids. V lost 5 bases and J 3 bases, leaving 17 bases between the germline ends. Germline loops: CDR1 MNHEY, CDR2 SMNVEV (reference sequence). The CDR3 sequence: CASSGIRGNDYEQYF. DNA for the CDR3: TGTGCCAGCAGTGGAATCAGGGGTAACGACTACGAGCAGTACTTC.

J is TRBJ2-7 and V is TRBV5-1, with D unresolved. Germline values: CDR1 SGHRS, CDR2 YFSETQ. The V gene lost 0 bases and the J gene lost 3 bases, with 4 bases spanning the gap. This CDR3 has 12 amino acids. In nucleotides, the CDR3 is TGCGCCAGCAGCTTGGGAGGCTACGAGCAGTACTTC. Translating gives CASSLGGYEQYF.

V is TRBV21-1 and J is TRBJ1-1. TRBV21-1 is described as a pseudogene. The CDR3 is 15 amino acids. DNA for the CDR3: TGTGCCAGCAGCAAAGGGAAAGGTCGGTCCACTGAAGCTTTCTTT. Amino acid sequence: CASSKGKGRSTEAFF.

The chain joins TRBV19 to TRBJ2-2, with D possibly being TRBD2 (6 bases). The CDR3 is 14 residues long. The V end lost 4 bases, the J end lost 1 base, and 7 bases lay between the germline ends. The germline V gene encodes CDR1 LNHDA and CDR2 SQIVND (reference sequence). CDR3 coding DNA: TGTGCCAGTAGTAACGGGAGGAACACCGGGGAGCTGTTTTTT. Residues: CASSNGRNTGELFF.

The chain carries TRBV6-5 and TRBJ1-1; perhaps TRBD1 as D (5 bases). The CDR3 spans 13 residues. The germline V gene encodes CDR1 MNHEY and CDR2 SVGAGI. Trimming cost V 6 bases and J 6 bases, with 14 bases left between them. CDR3 nucleotide sequence: TGTGCCAGCAGGTTGGGGGGGGAACCTGAAGCTTTCTTT. Its translation: CASRLGGEPEAFF.